These 19 T cell receptor beta chains originate from one sample sequenced in a study of T cells in Graves' hyperthyroidism and ophthalmopathy (dated by TCRdb to between 2018 and 2021). Libraries were constructed by multiplex PCR. Instrument used: Illumina HiSeq 2000. TCR beta CDR3 regions were amplified from RNA transcripts. The first round of RT-PCR for the TCR CDR3 was performed with the HTBI primer set and the Qiagen OneStep RT-PCR kit. TCRdb reanalyzed the raw reads on its own, using fastp at Q25 for trimming and MiXCR for clone calling, and kept in-frame beta chains. Here each entry gathers all rows of one CDR3 protein and keeps the most common genes and DNA. This sample lists hundreds of thousands of distinct CDR3 sequences; around 15% were detected once. Over 10% of the sample comes from the top ten. Sequencing input: blood. The receptor set was obtained from a man aged 18 to 29 with Graves' ophthalmopathy.

The gene calls are TRBV4-2 and TRBJ1-3; D unresolved. V was cut by 4 bases and J by 0 bases, with 7 bases left in between. Per the germline V gene, CDR1 is LGHNA and CDR2 is YNFKEQ. The CDR3 consists of 14 residues. CDR3 loop: CASSPDFSGNTIYF. The CDR3 bases are TGTGCCAGCAGCCCGGATTTCTCTGGAAACACCATATATTTT.

This chain uses TRBV19 with TRBJ1-1; a weak D match, TRBD1 (5 bases). This CDR3 comprises 14 residues. From germline, CDR1 is LNHDA and CDR2 SQIVND (reference sequence). Trimming left V 5 bases short and J 0 bases short, with 10 bases between. CDR3 in DNA: TGTGCCAGTAGTTGGGGACGGATGAACACTGAAGCTTTCTTT. Translation gives CASSWGRMNTEAFF.

The table lists this clonotype with a few counts. The rearrangement links TRBV6-4 to TRBJ2-7; possible D gene TRBD1, 6 bases. Germline V gives CDR1 MRHNA, CDR2 SNTAGT. This CDR3 has 14 amino acids. The germline V and J ends were trimmed by 3 bases and 6 bases, with 15 bases remaining between them. CDR3 in DNA: TGTGCCAGCAGTGAATGGGGCAGGGGTTCCGAGCAGTACTTC. Translated: CASSEWGRGSEQYF.

This clonotype was detected many times. V is TRBV6-1 and J is TRBJ1-4, with 8 positions matching TRBD1. Germline CDR1 is MNHNS and CDR2 is SASEGT. The CDR3 runs 14 residues. The V gene end was trimmed by 3 bases and the J gene end by 8 bases; junction bases not matched to a gene: 5. CDR3 in DNA: TGTGCCAGCAGTGACAACAGGGGGTACGAAAAACTGTTTTTT. Protein product: CASSDNRGYEKLFF.

This clonotype has at least ten counts. Written as DNA, the CDR3 is TGTGCCAGCAGCCAAGGGGCGGCTAGCACAGATACGCAGTATTTT. Translating gives CASSQGAASTDTQYF. This chain joins TRBV4-2 and TRBJ2-3; D is ambiguous. The V and J ends lost 1 base and 0 bases respectively, with 8 bases between them. Germline-derived CDR1 and CDR2 are LGHNA and YNFKEQ. CDR3 length equals 15 residues.

This clonotype was seen a handful of times. The genes are TRBV27 and TRBJ2-1, with 12 nucleotides matching TRBD1. The J segment lost 10 bases and the V segment lost 3 bases, leaving 16 bases of the junction unmatched. Germline CDR1 reads MNHEY; CDR2 reads SMNVEV (reference sequence). The CDR3 spans 18 residues. The CDR3: CASSFGFTTGTGGGEQFF. DNA for the CDR3: TGTGCCAGCAGTTTTGGGTTCACTACCGGGACAGGGGGCGGAGAGCAGTTCTTC.

This clonotype was seen ten or more times. The V and J genes are TRBV2 and TRBJ2-1; the D gene is possibly TRBD2 (5 bases). Trimming removed 5 bases at V and 4 bases at J, with 15 bases between. The CDR3 totals 15 residues. Looked up from germline, CDR1 is SNHLY and CDR2 is FYNNEI. CDR3 bases: TGTGCCAGCAGTCCCAGACTACACCTTTACAATGAGCAGTTCTTC. It encodes CASSPRLHLYNEQFF.

This clonotype was picked up many times. The chain combines TRBV6-5 with TRBJ1-3; 11 positions agree with TRBD1. The CDR3 covers 18 residues. Germline CDR1 reads MNHEY; CDR2 reads SVGAGI. Trimming at V came to 0 bases and at J to 4 bases, leaving 8 bases not matched to a gene. This CDR3 is CASSYSRTGGLTGNTIYF. CDR3 nucleotides: TGTGCCAGCAGTTACTCGAGGACAGGGGGCTTAACGGGAAACACCATATATTTT.

Many counts were recorded for this clonotype. V and J are TRBV12-3 or TRBV12-4 and TRBJ2-7; 7 bases are a match to TRBD2. This CDR3 has 12 residues. J gave up 7 bases and V 7 bases, and 7 bases lay outside the gene matches. CDR3 bases: TGTGCCAGCACCCCGGGACTAAGGGAGCAGTACTTC. It encodes CASTPGLREQYF.

In its sample, this clonotype was seen many times. The chain recombines TRBV4-1 with TRBJ2-7; D gene unclear. Germline V gene data show CDR1 as MGHRA and CDR2 as YSYEKL. This CDR3 is built from 12 residues. Deletions cut 1 base from V and 5 bases from J, with 6 bases between. CDR3 in DNA: TGCGCCAGCAGCCAAGGGTATAACGAGCAGTACTTC. Translation: CASSQGYNEQYF.

This clonotype was detected many times. The chain uses TRBV7-2 and TRBJ1-2, with D unresolved. Germline CDR1 reads SGHTA; CDR2 reads FQGNSA. The germline V and J ends were trimmed by 5 bases and 4 bases, with 5 bases remaining between them. This CDR3 region has 11 residues. In DNA form, the CDR3 reads TGTGCCAGCAGCAAAACCTATGGCTACACCTTC. Translation gives CASSKTYGYTF.

This clonotype has a handful of counts. The chain links TRBV2 to TRBJ1-4; D may be TRBD1 (6 bases). CDR1 is SNHLY, CDR2 FYNNEI, per germline. This CDR3 is built from 16 residues. V was pared by 6 bases and J by 1 base, with 15 bases between. CDR3 residues: CASSPTGKGTNEKLFF. The CDR3 region has the DNA TGTGCCAGCAGCCCCACAGGGAAAGGAACTAATGAAAAACTGTTTTTT.

The chain joins TRBV7-9 to TRBJ1-3; D call uncertain. Per the germline V gene, CDR1 is SEHNR and CDR2 is FQNEAQ (reference sequence). The ends were cut back, 3 bases at V and 3 bases at J, with 9 bases in the middle. The CDR3 runs to 14 residues. CDR3 sequence: CASSFSGSGNTIYF. CDR3 DNA sequence: TGTGCCAGCAGCTTCTCGGGTAGTGGAAACACCATATATTTT.

The chain has TRBV30 and TRBJ2-1; TRBD2 agrees at 15 bases. The germline V gene encodes CDR1 GTSNPN and CDR2 SVGIG (reference sequence). The CDR3 consists of 17 residues. Trimming cost V 3 bases and J 2 bases; bases outside gene matches: 5. For the CDR3, the DNA is TGTGCCTGGAGCTTACGGACTAGCGGGAGGGCCTACAATGAGCAGTTCTTC. It specifies CAWSLRTSGRAYNEQFF.

In its sample, this clonotype was seen many times. This chain links TRBV20-1 with TRBJ2-5; the D is unclear. V was trimmed by 4 bases and J by 5 bases, leaving 14 bases between them. The CDR3 is made up of 13 amino acids. CDR1 DFQATT and CDR2 SNEGSKA come from the germline V gene (reference sequence). The CDR3 nucleotides read TGCAGTGCTATAATTGTTGTCGGCGAGACCCAGTACTTC. This sequence encodes CSAIIVVGETQYF.

The chain has TRBV24-1 and TRBJ2-1; 7 nucleotides align to TRBD1. The CDR3 runs 13 residues. CDR1 is KGHDR and CDR2 is SFDVKD in the germline V gene. The V and J ends lost 6 bases and 3 bases, in that order; junction bases with no gene match: 1. The CDR3 coding sequence is TGTGCCACCAGTCGGGACAGCTACAATGAGCAGTTCTTC. It yields the protein CATSRDSYNEQFF.

This clonotype was seen many times. This sequence joins TRBV30 and TRBJ1-2; the D gene is possibly TRBD1 (5 bases). Trimming shortened V by 3 bases and J by 8 bases, and 16 bases separated the two germline ends. Germline V lookup: CDR1 GTSNPN, CDR2 SVGIG (reference sequence). This CDR3 is 13 amino acids long. The chain's CDR3 is CAWSPQGLDGYTF. The CDR3 nucleotides are TGTGCCTGGAGCCCCCAGGGTCTAGACGGCTACACCTTC.

V is TRBV27 and J is TRBJ2-7, with TRBD1 matching 10 bases. CDR1 is MNHEY, CDR2 SMNVEV, per germline (reference sequence). The CDR3 has 16 residues. After removal of 0 bases from V and 3 bases from J, the junction contained 5 bases not matched to a gene. The CDR3 bases are TGTGCCAGCAGTTTATCTGAGACAGGGGGCTACTACGAGCAGTACTTC. This translates into CASSLSETGGYYEQYF.

This clonotype has ten or more counts. V usage is TRBV11-1 and J usage is TRBJ2-7; 7 nucleotides agree with TRBD2. The V gene end was trimmed by 6 bases and the J gene end by 6 bases; junction bases not matched to a gene: 2. Germline CDR1 reads SGHAT; CDR2 reads FQDESV (reference sequence). This CDR3 contains 11 residues. The CDR3 coding sequence is TGTGCCAGCAGGGGAGGGGTCGAGCAGTACTTC. This encodes CASRGGVEQYF.